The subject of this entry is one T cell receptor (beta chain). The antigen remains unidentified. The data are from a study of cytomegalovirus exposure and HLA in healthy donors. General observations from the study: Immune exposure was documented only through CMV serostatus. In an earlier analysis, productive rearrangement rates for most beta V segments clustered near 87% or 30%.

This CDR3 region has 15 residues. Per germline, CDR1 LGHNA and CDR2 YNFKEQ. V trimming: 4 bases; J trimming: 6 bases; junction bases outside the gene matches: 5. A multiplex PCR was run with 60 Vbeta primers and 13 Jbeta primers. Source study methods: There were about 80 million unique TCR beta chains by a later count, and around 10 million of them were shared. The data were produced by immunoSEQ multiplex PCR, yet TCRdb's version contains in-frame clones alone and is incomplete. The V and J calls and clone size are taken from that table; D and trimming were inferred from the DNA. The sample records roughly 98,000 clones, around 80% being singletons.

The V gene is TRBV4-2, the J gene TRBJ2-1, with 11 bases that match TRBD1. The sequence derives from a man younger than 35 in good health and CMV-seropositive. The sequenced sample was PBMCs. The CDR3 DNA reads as TGTGCCAGCAGCCCCGGGACAGGGGGTAGCAATGAGCAGTTCTTC. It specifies CASSPGTGGSNEQFF.